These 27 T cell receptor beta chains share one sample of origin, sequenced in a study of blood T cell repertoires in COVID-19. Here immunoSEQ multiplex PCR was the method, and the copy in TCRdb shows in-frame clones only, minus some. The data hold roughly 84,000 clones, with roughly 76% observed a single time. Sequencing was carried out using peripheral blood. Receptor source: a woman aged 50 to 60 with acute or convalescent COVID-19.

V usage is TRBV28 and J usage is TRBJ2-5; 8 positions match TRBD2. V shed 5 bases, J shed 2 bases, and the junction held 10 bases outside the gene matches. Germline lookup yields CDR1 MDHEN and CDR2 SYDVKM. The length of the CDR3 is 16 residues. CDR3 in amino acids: CASSPLGGALQETQYF. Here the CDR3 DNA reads TGTGCCAGCAGTCCACTCGGGGGGGCGCTACAAGAGACCCAGTACTTC.

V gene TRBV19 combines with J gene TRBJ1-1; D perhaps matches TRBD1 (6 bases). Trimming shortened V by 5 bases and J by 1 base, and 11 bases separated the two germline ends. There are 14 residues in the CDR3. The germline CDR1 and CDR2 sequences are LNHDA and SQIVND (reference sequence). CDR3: CASSPDRRNTEAFF. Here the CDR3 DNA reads TGTGCCAGTAGTCCAGACAGGCGGAACACTGAAGCTTTCTTT.

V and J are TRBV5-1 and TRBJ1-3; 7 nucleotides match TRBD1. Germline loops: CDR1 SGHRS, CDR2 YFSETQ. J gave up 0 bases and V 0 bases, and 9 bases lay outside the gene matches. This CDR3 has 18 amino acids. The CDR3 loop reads CASSLVPPGGISGNTIYF. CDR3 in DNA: TGCGCCAGCAGCTTGGTACCCCCAGGGGGAATCTCTGGAAACACCATATATTTT.

CDR3 nucleotides: TGTGCCAGCAGCCGCAGGGGCAAAGGCGAAAAACTGTTTTTT. Translation gives CASSRRGKGEKLFF. The J gene is TRBJ1-4, the V gene TRBV6-5; possible D gene TRBD1, 6 bases. V was cut by 6 bases and J by 8 bases, with 16 bases left in between. Germline V CDR1 and CDR2: MNHEY, SVGAGI. The CDR3 has 14 amino acids.

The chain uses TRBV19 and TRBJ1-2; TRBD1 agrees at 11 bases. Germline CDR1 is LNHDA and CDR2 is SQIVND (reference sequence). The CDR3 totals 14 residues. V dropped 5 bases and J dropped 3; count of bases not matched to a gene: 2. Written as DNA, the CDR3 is TGTGCCAGTAGTGGACAGGGGGCACACTATGGCTACACCTTC. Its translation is CASSGQGAHYGYTF. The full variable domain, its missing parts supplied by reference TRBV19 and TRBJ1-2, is DGGITQSPKYLFRKEGQNVTLSCEQNLNHDAMYWYRQDPGQGLRLIYYSQIVNDFQKGDIAEGYSVSREKKESFPLTVTSAQKNPTAFYLCASSGQGAHYGYTFGSGTRLTVV.

The CDR3 region is CASSSFGQGGNSPLHF. The CDR3 region has the DNA TGTGCCAGCAGTTCCTTTGGACAGGGGGGTAATTCACCCCTCCACTTT. The chain recombines TRBV27 with TRBJ1-6, with 10 bases that match TRBD1. This CDR3 spans 16 amino acids. V lost 4 bases to trimming and J lost 6 bases; unmatched junction nucleotides: 6. Germline V gives CDR1 MNHEY, CDR2 SMNVEV (reference sequence).

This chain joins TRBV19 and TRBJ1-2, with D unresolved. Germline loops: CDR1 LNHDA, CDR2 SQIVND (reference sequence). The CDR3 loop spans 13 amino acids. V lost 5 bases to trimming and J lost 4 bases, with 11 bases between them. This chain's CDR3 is CASSLGLPYGYTF. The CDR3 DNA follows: TGTGCCAGTAGTCTGGGCCTTCCCTATGGCTACACCTTC. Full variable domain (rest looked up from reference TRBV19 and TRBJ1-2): DGGITQSPKYLFRKEGQNVTLSCEQNLNHDAMYWYRQDPGQGLRLIYYSQIVNDFQKGDIAEGYSVSREKKESFPLTVTSAQKNPTAFYLCASSLGLPYGYTFGSGTRLTVV.

The CDR3 loop is CASRLDRDYGYTF. CDR3 in DNA: TGTGCCAGCAGGTTGGACAGGGACTATGGCTACACCTTC. The V call is TRBV2, the J call TRBJ1-2; 8 bases match TRBD1. Germline trimming cut 6 bases from V and 3 bases from J; bases unmatched to any gene: 3. Germline V gives CDR1 SNHLY, CDR2 FYNNEI. The CDR3 consists of 13 residues.

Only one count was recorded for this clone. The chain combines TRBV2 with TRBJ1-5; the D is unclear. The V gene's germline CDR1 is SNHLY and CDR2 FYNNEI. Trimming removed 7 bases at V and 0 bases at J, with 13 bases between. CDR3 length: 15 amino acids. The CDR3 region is CASTEVPVSNQPQHF. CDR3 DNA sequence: TGTGCCAGCACGGAGGTTCCCGTTAGCAATCAGCCCCAGCATTTT.

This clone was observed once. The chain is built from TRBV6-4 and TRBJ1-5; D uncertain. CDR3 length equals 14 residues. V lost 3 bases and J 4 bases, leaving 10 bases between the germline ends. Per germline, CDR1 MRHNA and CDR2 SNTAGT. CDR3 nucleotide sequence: TGTGCCAGCAGTGAAGCAGGTGGTAATCAGCCCCAGCATTTT. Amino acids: CASSEAGGNQPQHF.

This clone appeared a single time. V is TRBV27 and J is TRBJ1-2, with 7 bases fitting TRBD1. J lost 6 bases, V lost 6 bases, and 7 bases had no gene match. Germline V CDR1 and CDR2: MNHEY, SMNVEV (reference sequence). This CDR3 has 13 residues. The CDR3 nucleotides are TGTGCCAGCAGCCTGACAGGGCATGATGGCTACACCTTC. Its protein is CASSLTGHDGYTF.

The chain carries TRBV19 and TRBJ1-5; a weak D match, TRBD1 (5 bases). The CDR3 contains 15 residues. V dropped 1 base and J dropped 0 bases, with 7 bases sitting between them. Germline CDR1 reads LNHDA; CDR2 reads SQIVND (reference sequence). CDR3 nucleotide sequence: TGTGCCAGTAGTATAGTAGGACATAGCAATCAGCCCCAGCATTTT. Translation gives CASSIVGHSNQPQHF.

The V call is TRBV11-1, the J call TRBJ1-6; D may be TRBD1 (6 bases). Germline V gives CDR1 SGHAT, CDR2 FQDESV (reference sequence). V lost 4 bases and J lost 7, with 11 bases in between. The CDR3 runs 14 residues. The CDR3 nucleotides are TGTGCCAGCAGCTCTTTTACAGGGAATTCACCCCTCCACTTT. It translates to CASSSFTGNSPLHF.

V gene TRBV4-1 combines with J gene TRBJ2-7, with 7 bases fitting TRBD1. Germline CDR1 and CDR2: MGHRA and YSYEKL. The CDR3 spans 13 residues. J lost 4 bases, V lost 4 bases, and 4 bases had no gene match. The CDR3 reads CASSPYRGYEQYF. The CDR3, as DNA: TGCGCCAGCAGCCCGTACAGGGGTTACGAGCAGTACTTC.

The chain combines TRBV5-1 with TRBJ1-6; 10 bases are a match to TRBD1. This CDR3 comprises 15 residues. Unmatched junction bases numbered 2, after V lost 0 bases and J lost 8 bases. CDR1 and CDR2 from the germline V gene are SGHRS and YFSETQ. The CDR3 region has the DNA TGCGCCAGCAGCTTGGAGGGGACAGGGGATTCACCCCTCCACTTT. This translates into CASSLEGTGDSPLHF.

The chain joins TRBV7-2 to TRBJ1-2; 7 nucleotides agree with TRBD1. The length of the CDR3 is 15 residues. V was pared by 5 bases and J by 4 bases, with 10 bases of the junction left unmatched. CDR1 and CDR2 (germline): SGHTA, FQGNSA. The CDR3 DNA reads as TGTGCCAGCAGCCTCACCTCGACAGGGAGCTATGGCTACACCTTC. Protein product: CASSLTSTGSYGYTF.

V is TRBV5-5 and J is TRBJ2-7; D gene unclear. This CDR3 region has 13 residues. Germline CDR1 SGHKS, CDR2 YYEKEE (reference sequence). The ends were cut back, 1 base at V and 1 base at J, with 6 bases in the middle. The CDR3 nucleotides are TGTGCCAGCAGCTTGTTGCAGTCCTACGAGCAGTACTTC. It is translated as CASSLLQSYEQYF.

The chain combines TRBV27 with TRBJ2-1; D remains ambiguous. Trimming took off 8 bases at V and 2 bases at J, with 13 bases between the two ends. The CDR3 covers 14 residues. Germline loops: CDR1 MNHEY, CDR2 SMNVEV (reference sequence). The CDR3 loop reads CASRRGRTYNEQFF. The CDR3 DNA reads TGTGCCAGCCGGCGAGGTAGGACCTACAATGAGCAGTTCTTC.

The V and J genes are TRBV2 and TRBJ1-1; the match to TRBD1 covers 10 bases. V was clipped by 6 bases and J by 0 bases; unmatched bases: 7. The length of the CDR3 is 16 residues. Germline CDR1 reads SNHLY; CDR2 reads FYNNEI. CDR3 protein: CASRREGTGVNTEAFF. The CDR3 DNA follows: TGTGCCAGCAGGCGAGAAGGGACAGGGGTGAACACTGAAGCTTTCTTT.

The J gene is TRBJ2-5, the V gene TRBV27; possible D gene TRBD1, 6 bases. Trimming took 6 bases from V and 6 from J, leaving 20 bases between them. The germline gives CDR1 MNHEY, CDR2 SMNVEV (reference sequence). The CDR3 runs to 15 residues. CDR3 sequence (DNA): TGTGCCAGCAGCGTTACTACAGGGAATCTGCAGACCCAGTACTTC. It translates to CASSVTTGNLQTQYF.

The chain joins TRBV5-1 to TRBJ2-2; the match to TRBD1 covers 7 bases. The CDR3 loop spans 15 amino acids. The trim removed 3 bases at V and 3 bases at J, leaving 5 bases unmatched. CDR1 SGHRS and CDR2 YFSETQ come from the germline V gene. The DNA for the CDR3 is TGCGCCAGCAGCTCAGGGGGTAGTTACACCGGGGAGCTGTTTTTT. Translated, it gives CASSSGGSYTGELFF.

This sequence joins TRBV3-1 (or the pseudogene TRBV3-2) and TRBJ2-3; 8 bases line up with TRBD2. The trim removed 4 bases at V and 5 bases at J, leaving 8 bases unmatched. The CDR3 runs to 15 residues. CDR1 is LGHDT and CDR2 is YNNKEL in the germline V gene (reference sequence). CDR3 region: CASSPLGLAQDTQYF. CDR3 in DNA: TGTGCCAGCAGCCCGCTAGGACTAGCCCAAGATACGCAGTATTTT.

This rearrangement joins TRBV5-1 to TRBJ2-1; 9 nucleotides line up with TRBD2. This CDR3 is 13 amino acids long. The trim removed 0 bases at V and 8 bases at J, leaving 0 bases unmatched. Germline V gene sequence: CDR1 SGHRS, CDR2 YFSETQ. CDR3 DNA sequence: TGCGCCAGCAGCTTGGTAGCGGGGGATGAGCAGTTCTTC. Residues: CASSLVAGDEQFF.

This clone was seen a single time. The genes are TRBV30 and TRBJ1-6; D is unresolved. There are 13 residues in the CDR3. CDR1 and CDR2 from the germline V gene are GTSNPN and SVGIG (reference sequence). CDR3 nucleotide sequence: TGTGCGACTTCGGAGGGAGATAATTCACCCCTCCACTTT. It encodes CATSEGDNSPLHF. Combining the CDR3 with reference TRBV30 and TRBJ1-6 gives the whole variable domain SQTIHQWPATLVQPVGSPLSLECTVEGTSNPNLYWYRQAAGRGLQLLFYSVGIGQISSEVPQNLSASRPQDRQFILSSKKLLLSDSGFYLCATSEGDNSPLHFGNGTRLTVT.

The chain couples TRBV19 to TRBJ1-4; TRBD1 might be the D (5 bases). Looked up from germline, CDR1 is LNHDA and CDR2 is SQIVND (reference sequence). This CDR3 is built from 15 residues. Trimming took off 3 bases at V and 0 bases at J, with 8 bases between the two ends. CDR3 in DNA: TGTGCCAGTAGTATTGGGGCTTCAACTAATGAAAAACTGTTTTTT. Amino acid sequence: CASSIGASTNEKLFF.

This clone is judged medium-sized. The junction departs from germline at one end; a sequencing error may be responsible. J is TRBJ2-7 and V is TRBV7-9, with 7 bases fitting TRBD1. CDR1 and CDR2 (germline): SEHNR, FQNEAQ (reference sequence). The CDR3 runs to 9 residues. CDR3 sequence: CASSSGQNF. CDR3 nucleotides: TGTGCCAGCAGCTCGGGACAGAACTTC. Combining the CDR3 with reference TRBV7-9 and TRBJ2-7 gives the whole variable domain DTGVSQNPRHKITKRGQNVTFRCDPISEHNRLYWYRQTLGQGPEFLTYFQNEAQLEKSRLLSDRFSAERPKGSFSTLEIQRTEQGDSAMYLCASSSGQNFGPGTRLTVT.

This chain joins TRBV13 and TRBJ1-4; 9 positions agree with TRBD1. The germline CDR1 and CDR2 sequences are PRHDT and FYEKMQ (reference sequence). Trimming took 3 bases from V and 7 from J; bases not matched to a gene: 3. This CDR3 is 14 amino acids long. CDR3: CASSLGTGSEKLFF. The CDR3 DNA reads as TGTGCCAGCAGCTTGGGGACAGGGAGTGAAAAACTGTTTTTT.